This T cell receptor beta chain was profiled in a study of blood T cell repertoires in COVID-19. Original analysis: Quantification of nucleated cells was approximated via reference gene primer amplification. The data were produced by immunoSEQ multiplex PCR, yet TCRdb's version contains in-frame clones alone and is incomplete. V, J and clone size are those of that table, while D and trimming were read from the DNA. The data show under 400,000 clones, just over 85% seen once. Study members were between about 18 and 95 years old and lived in 24 US regions. Grouping used clinical history reported by participants in a survey and questionnaire. V lost 4 bases to trimming and J lost 3 bases; unmatched junction nucleotides: 4. CDR1 is SNHLY, CDR2 FYNNEI, per germline. This CDR3 region has 14 residues.

The sequencing sample was made of PBMCs or T cells enriched from blood (not recorded which). This chain joins TRBV2 and TRBJ1-1; TRBD1 matches 8 bases. The clonotype was recovered from a woman aged 40 to 50 with acute COVID-19. This chain's CDR3 is CASSGRGLDTEAFF. For the CDR3, the DNA is TGTGCCAGCAGTGGCAGGGGGCTCGACACTGAAGCTTTCTTT.